The rows below give T cell receptor beta chains drawn from one sample of a study of vaccination and CD4 T cells after COVID-19. These TCRs are of unknown antigen specificity. TCRdb fed the PCR reads into MiXCR, producing one record per CDR3 protein. Counted here are roughly 18,000 distinct CDR3 sequences, about 70% occurring once; the ten biggest clones make up 4.5% to 7%. Source material: CD4+ T cells from blood, cultured in vitro. The source is a human donor who had recovered from COVID-19. Each CDR3 is given with its conserved first and last residue. Not all rows give a size; the values are once, few, many and, for expanded clones, a class.

TRBV20-1	few	TRBJ2-5	CSASRLETQYF
TRBV11-2	.	TRBJ2-3	CASSLEGGGITDTQYF
TRBV5-4	.	TRBJ1-5	CASSPSTGGDQPQHF
TRBV2	large	TRBJ1-5	CASEAYMANQPQHF
TRBV7-9	.	TRBJ1-1	CASSLAAGSEAFF
TRBV18	few	TRBJ2-3	CASSPRAGGPSDTQYF
TRBV7-9	.	TRBJ2-3	CASSFGTGRDTQYF
TRBV24-1	.	TRBJ2-3	CATSDPGVVPDTQYF
TRBV10-3	.	TRBJ1-2	CAISGGIYGYTF
TRBV7-3	.	TRBJ2-1	CASSGVSNEQFF
TRBV12-3/TRBV12-4	.	TRBJ1-6	CASNRRGSSYLHF
TRBV6-5	.	TRBJ2-2	CASSYSDSFITGELFF
TRBV19	few	TRBJ1-1	CASSFLGTGTLGTEAFF
TRBV24-1	.	TRBJ2-5	CATSDPLGLAGETQYF
TRBV7-9	.	TRBJ1-2	CASSLARGYTF
TRBV24-1	few	TRBJ1-1	CATSGGDGNTEAFF
TRBV24-1	.	TRBJ2-1	CATQGVSSYNEQFF
TRBV7-2	once	TRBJ2-7	CASSLPSVDEQYF
TRBV24-1	.	TRBJ1-2	CATSDPQGAGYGYTF
TRBV20-1	.	TRBJ2-1	CSASWRVGGNEQFF
TRBV6-1	.	TRBJ2-7	CASSLGTAYYEQYF
TRBV24-1	.	TRBJ1-2	CATSDPRRYYGYTF
TRBV21-1	.	TRBJ2-7	CASAGGVYEQYF
TRBV21-1	.	TRBJ2-7	CASSNLSLVFHEQYF
TRBV20-1	.	TRBJ1-5	CSARGGLDGNQPQHF
TRBV7-2	.	TRBJ1-5	CASSPTSGTGHQPQHF
TRBV30	.	TRBJ1-3	CANTGNSGNTIYF
TRBV27	few	TRBJ2-2	CASSRQKAGELFF
TRBV19	.	TRBJ1-6	CASTARTGNWNSPLHF
TRBV11-2	.	TRBJ2-1	CASSLASLGVAEQFF
TRBV4-1	.	TRBJ1-2	CASSQTRAGEYGYTF
TRBV7-2	.	TRBJ2-7	CASSLGAGYEQYF
TRBV20-1	.	TRBJ2-7	CSAREGAGNYEQYF
TRBV4-3	.	TRBJ1-3	CASRTTGSGNTIYF
TRBV2	.	TRBJ1-2	CASSADRQRPYGYTF
TRBV6-1	.	TRBJ1-2	CASSRQQNYGYTF
TRBV10-3	.	TRBJ2-3	CAISEYPGIKDTQYF
TRBV10-3	few	TRBJ1-5	CAISGGQNQPQHF
TRBV6-5	.	TRBJ1-2	CASSYEQGGGYTF
TRBV5-1	.	TRBJ1-1	CASSLGGNTEAFF
TRBV20-1	few	TRBJ1-2	CSANRFNYGYTF
TRBV24-1	once	TRBJ2-5	CATSPNPGSRETQYF
TRBV19	.	TRBJ1-2	CASSPRPLYGYTF
TRBV27	few	TRBJ1-6	CASTQGGHTNSPLHF
TRBV27	.	TRBJ1-1	CASSITGSTEAFF
TRBV20-1	.	TRBJ1-5	CSARDARGNQPQHF
TRBV24-1	.	TRBJ2-5	CATSARSAGTQYF
TRBV27	few	TRBJ2-2	CASNHGLAGGPSGELFF
TRBV12-3/TRBV12-4	once	TRBJ1-2	CASSARQGSVSGYTF
TRBV15	few	TRBJ1-5	CATSAVTGVNQPQHF
TRBV7-2	once	TRBJ2-7	CASSRDGLEQYF
TRBV20-1	few	TRBJ1-3	CSARAQGVSGNTIYF
TRBV6-1	.	TRBJ2-5	CASSPRGSQETQYF
TRBV19	.	TRBJ1-1	CASSRGWNTEAFF
TRBV27	.	TRBJ1-1	CASSLYGQGLNTEAFF
TRBV6-2/TRBV6-3	few	TRBJ1-5	CASSYSKGTGNQPQHF
TRBV7-2	.	TRBJ2-5	CASSPRQAQYF
TRBV5-1	few	TRBJ1-2	CASSPTGQGAYGYTF
TRBV20-1	.	TRBJ1-6	CSARVGTAYNSPLHF
TRBV6-5	.	TRBJ2-7	CASSYSAGGGYEQYF